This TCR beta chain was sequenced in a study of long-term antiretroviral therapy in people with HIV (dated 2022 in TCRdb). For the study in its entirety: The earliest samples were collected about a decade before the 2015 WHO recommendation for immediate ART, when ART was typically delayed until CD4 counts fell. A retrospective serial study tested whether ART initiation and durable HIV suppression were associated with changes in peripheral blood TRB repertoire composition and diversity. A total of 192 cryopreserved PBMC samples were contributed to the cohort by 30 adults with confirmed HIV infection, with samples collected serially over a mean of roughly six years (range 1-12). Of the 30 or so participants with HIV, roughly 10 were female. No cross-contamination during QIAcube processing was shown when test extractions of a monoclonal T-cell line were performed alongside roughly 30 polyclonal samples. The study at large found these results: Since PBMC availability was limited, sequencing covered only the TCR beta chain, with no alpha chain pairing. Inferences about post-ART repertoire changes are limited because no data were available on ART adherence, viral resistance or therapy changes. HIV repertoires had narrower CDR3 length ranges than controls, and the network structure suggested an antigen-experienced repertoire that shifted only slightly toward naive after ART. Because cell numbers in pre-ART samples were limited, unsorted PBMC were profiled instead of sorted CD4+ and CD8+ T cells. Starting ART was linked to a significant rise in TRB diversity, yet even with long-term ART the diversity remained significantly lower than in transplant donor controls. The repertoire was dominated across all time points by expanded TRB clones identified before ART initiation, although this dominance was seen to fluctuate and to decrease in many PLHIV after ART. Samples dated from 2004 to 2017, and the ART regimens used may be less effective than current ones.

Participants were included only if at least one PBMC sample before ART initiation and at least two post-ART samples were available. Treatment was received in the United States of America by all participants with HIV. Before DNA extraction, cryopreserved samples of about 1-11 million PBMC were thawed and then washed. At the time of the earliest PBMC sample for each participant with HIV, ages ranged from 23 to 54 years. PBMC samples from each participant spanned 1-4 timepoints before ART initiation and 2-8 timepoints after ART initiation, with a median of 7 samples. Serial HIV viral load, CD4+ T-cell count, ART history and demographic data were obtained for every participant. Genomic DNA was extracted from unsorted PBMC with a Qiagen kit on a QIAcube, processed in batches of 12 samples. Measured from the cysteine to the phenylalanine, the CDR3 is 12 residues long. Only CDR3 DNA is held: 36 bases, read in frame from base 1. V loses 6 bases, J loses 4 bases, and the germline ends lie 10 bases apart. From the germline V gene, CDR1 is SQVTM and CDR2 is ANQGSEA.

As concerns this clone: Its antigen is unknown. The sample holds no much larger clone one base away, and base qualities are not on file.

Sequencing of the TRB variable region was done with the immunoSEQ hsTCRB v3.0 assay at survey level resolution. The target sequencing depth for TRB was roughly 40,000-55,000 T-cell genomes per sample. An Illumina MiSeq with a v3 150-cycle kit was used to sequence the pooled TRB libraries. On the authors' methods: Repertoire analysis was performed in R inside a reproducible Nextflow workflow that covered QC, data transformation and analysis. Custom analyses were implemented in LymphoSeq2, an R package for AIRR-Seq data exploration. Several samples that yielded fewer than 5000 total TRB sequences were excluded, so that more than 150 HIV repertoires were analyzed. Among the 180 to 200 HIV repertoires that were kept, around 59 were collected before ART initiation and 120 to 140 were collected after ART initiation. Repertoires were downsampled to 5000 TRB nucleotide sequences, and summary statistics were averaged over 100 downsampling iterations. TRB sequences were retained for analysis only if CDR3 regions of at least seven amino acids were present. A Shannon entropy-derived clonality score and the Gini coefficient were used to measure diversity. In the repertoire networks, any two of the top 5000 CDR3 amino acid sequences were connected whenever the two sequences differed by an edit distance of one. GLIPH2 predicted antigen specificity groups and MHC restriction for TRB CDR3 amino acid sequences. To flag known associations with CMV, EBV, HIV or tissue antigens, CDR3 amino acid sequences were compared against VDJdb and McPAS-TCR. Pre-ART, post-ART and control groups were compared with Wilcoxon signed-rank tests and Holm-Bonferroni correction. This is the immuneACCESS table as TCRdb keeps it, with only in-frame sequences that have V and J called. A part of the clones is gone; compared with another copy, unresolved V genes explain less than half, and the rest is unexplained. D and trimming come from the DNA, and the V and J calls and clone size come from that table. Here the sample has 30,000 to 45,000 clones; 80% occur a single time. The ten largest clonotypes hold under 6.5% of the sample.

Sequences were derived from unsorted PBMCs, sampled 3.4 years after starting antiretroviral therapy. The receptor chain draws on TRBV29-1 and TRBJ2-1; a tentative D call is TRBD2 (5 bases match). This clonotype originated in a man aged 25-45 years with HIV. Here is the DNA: TGCAGCGTAGCGGTGGGGTACAATGAGCAGTTCTTC. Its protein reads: CSVAVGYNEQFF.